This T cell receptor beta chain is drawn from a study of cytotoxic CD8 clonotypes in ibrutinib-treated CLL. Findings of the study overall: While tracking circulating CD8+ T-cell counts, baseline clonality exceeded that of age-matched healthy donors. A difference in sampling times existed between sustained-remission and progressing patients.

This clone was detected a few times. The antigen is undetermined. Germline-derived CDR1 and CDR2 are SGDLS and YYNGEE. The CDR3 is 16 residues long. J was trimmed by 2 bases and V by 0 bases; bases with no gene match: 0. The assay was immunoSEQ multiplex PCR, and TCRdb's table has in-frame clones only and misses some. Of some 26,000 clones in the sample, roughly 85% are singletons; the top ten hold over 6.5%. Material: PBMCs, obtained after 24 months of ibrutinib treatment. The chain links TRBV9 to TRBJ1-4; TRBD1 matches at 11 bases. This receptor was identified in a human donor with chronic lymphocytic leukemia. CDR3 nucleotides: TGTGCCAGCAGCGTAGGGACAGGGGGCACTAATGAAAAACTGTTTTTT. Translating gives CASSVGTGGTNEKLFF. The whole variable domain, remainder taken from reference TRBV9 and TRBJ1-4, is DSGVTQTPKHLITATGQRVTLRCSPRSGDLSVYWYQQSLDQGLQFLIQYYNGEERAKGNILERFSAQQFPDLHSELNLSSLELGDSALYFCASSVGTGGTNEKLFFGSGTQLSVL.